The next 11 T cell receptor beta chains were all read from a single sample in a study of T cell clones after liver transplantation. The protocol was immunoSEQ multiplex PCR, while the TCRdb copy is restricted to in-frame clones and leaves out a portion. Of roughly 72,000 clones listed, less than 90% were seen once; the top ten hold 2.1%. Sample: CD4+ T cells from blood, taken 48 months after liver transplant. These receptors all come from a human patient who received a liver transplant. T cells may partly derive from the graft donor.

The chain carries TRBV6-5 and TRBJ1-1; D is undetermined. The germline V gene encodes CDR1 MNHEY and CDR2 SVGAGI. Trimming took off 4 bases at V and 6 bases at J, with 9 bases between the two ends. The CDR3 spans 12 residues. This chain's CDR3 is CASSSRTSEAFF. The CDR3 region has the DNA TGTGCCAGCAGTTCTCGAACATCTGAAGCTTTCTTT.

V gene TRBV9 combines with J gene TRBJ2-3; D is perhaps TRBD1 or TRBD2 (5 bases each). V lost 3 bases and J lost 5, with 13 bases in between. Germline CDR1 and CDR2: SGDLS and YYNGEE. The CDR3 extends over 14 amino acids. CDR3 sequence: CASSGGSRQDTQYF. DNA for the CDR3: TGTGCCAGCAGCGGGGGGAGCCGACAAGATACGCAGTATTTT. Full variable domain (outside the CDR3, taken from reference TRBV9 and TRBJ2-3): DSGVTQTPKHLITATGQRVTLRCSPRSGDLSVYWYQQSLDQGLQFLIQYYNGEERAKGNILERFSAQQFPDLHSELNLSSLELGDSALYFCASSGGSRQDTQYFGPGTRLTVL.

This clone was recorded only once. This rearrangement joins TRBV7-2 to TRBJ2-2, with 7 bases lining up with TRBD2. Trimming took 3 bases from V and 6 from J; bases not matched to a gene: 13. The length of the CDR3 is 17 residues. The germline CDR1 and CDR2 sequences are SGHTA and FQGNSA. CDR3 sequence: CASSLGSPPRGAGELFF. CDR3 DNA sequence: TGTGCCAGCAGCTTGGGGTCTCCTCCCCGGGGGGCCGGGGAGCTGTTTTTT. The variable domain in full, with the rest retrieved from reference TRBV7-2 and TRBJ2-2, is GAGVSQSPSNKVTEKGKDVELRCDPISGHTALYWYRQSLGQGLEFLIYFQGNSAPDKSGLPSDRFSAERTGGSVSTLTIQRTQQEDSAVYLCASSLGSPPRGAGELFFGEGSRLTVL.

This chain links TRBV11-2 with TRBJ2-3, with 8 bases lining up with TRBD2. CDR1 and CDR2 (germline): SGHAT, FQNNGV. V shed 2 bases and J 5 bases; nucleotides not matched to a gene: 9. The CDR3 totals 16 residues. In nucleotides, the CDR3 is TGTGCCAGCAGCTTAAATTTGGGGCTAGCGGGAGATACGCAGTATTTT. Translating it yields CASSLNLGLAGDTQYF.

The CDR3 spells CASSLTPGVDYGYTF. CDR3 coding DNA: TGTGCCAGCTCACTAACCCCGGGGGTTGACTATGGCTACACCTTC. V and J are TRBV18 and TRBJ1-2; D is perhaps TRBD1 (5 bases). The V end was cut by 4 bases, the J end by 3 bases, with 15 bases between. This CDR3 comprises 15 residues. Germline CDR1 reads KGHSH; CDR2 reads LQKENI.

The rearrangement links TRBV5-1 to TRBJ2-6, with D perhaps TRBD1 (5 bases). In germline, CDR1 is SGHRS, CDR2 YFSETQ. This CDR3 is built from 14 residues. Between the trimmed V and J ends, which lost 6 bases and 4 bases, there was a span of 11 bases. The CDR3 bases are TGCGCCAGCACCCCTGGGGCCGGGGCCAACGTCCTGACTTTC. Protein: CASTPGAGANVLTF.

This chain joins TRBV7-2 and TRBJ2-7; TRBD1 matches 7 bases. Unmatched junction bases numbered 5, after V lost 6 bases and J lost 0 bases. This CDR3 has 14 amino acids. Per germline, CDR1 SGHTA and CDR2 FQGNSA. The DNA of the CDR3 is TGTGCCAGCAGTGGACAGGCCATCTCCTACGAGCAGTACTTC. This codes for CASSGQAISYEQYF.

The rearrangement uses TRBV11-2 and TRBJ1-2; TRBD1 might be the D (5 bases). CDR1 and CDR2 from the germline V gene are SGHAT and FQNNGV. V gave up 1 base and J gave up 0 bases, with 12 bases separating them. The CDR3 loop spans 16 amino acids. The CDR3 region has the DNA TGTGCCAGCAGCTTAGGTCTAGGGGCCACTAACTATGGCTACACCTTC. It translates to CASSLGLGATNYGYTF.

The rearrangement joins TRBV28 to TRBJ1-4, with D possibly TRBD1 on 6 matching bases. The CDR3 consists of 16 residues. Per germline, CDR1 MDHEN and CDR2 SYDVKM. V gave up 3 bases and J gave up 6 bases, with 17 bases separating them. The CDR3 loop reads CASSFGLGAWDEKLFF. For the CDR3, the DNA is TGTGCCAGCAGTTTTGGTTTGGGGGCATGGGATGAAAAACTGTTTTTT.

J is TRBJ2-3 and V is TRBV19; 10 bases align to TRBD1. V was clipped by 3 bases and J by 4 bases; unmatched bases: 10. The V gene's germline CDR1 is LNHDA and CDR2 SQIVND (reference sequence). CDR3 length equals 17 residues. CDR3: CASSIGGQGSKSDTQYF. The CDR3 bases are TGTGCCAGTAGTATCGGGGGACAGGGGTCCAAGTCAGATACGCAGTATTTT.

The V call is TRBV4-2, the J call TRBJ1-3, with D possibly TRBD1 on 5 matching bases. The CDR3 spans 16 residues. CDR1 is LGHNA and CDR2 is YNFKEQ in the germline V gene. The V and J ends lost 4 bases and 4 bases respectively, with 17 bases between them. The CDR3 DNA follows: TGTGCCAGCAGCCTACGGGGGTTGGATGGAGGAAACACCATATATTTT. Translation gives CASSLRGLDGGNTIYF.